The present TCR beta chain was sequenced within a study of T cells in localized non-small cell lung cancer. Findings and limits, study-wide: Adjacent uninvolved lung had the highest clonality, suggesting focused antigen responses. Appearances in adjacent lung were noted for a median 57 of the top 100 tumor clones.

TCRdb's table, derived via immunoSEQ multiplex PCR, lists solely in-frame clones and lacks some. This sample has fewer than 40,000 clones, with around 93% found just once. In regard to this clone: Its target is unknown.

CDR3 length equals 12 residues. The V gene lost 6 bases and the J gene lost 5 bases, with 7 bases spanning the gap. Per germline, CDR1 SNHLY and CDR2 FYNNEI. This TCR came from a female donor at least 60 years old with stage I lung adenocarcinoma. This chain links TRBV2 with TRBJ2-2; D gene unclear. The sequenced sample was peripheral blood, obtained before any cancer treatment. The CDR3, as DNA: TGTGCCAGCAGAGGAGTTACCGGGGAGCTGTTTTTT. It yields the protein CASRGVTGELFF.